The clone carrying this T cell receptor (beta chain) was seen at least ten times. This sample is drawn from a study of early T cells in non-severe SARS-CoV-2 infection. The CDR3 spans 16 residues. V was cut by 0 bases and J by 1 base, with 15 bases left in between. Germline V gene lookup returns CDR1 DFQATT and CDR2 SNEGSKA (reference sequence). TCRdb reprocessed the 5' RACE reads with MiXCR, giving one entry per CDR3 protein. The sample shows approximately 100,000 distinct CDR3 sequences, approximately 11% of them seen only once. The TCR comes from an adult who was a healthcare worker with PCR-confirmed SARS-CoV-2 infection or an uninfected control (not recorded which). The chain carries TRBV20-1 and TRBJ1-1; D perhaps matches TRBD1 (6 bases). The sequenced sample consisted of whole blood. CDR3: CSARDLHRARNTEAFF. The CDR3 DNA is TGCAGTGCTAGAGACTTGCACAGGGCGAGGAACACTGAAGCTTTCTTT.